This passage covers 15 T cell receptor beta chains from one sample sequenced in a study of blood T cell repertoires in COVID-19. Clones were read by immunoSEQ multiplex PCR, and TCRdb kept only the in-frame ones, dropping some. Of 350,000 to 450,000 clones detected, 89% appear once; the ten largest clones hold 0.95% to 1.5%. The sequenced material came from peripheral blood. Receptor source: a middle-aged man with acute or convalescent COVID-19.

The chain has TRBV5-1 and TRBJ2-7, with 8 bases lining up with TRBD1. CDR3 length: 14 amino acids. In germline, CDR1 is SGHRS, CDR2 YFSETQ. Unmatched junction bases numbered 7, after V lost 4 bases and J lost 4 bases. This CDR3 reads CASSPTGERYEQYF. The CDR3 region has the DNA TGCGCCAGCAGCCCGACAGGGGAGCGGTACGAGCAGTACTTC.

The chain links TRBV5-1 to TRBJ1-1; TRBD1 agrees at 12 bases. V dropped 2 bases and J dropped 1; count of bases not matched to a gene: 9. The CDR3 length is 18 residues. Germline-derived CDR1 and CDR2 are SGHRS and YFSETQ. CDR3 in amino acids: CASSFYPGQGARNTEAFF. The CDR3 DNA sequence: TGCGCCAGCAGCTTTTACCCGGGACAGGGGGCTCGGAACACTGAAGCTTTCTTT.

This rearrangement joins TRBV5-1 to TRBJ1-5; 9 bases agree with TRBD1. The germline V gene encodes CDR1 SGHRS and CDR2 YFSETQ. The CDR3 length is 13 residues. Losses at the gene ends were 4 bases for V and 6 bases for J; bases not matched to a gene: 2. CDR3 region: CASSTDRGQPQHF. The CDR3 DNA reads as TGCGCCAGCAGCACGGACAGGGGTCAGCCCCAGCATTTT.

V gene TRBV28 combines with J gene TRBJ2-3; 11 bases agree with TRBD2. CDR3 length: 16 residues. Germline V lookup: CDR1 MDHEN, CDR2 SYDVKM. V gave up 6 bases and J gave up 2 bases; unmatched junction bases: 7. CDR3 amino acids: CASSPGTSGLTDTQYF. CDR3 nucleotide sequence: TGTGCCAGCAGCCCCGGGACTAGCGGACTCACAGATACGCAGTATTTT.

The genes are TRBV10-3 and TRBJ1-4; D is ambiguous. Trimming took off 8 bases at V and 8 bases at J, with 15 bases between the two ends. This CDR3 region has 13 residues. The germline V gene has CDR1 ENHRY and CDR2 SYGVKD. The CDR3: CAIGPGGGEKLFF. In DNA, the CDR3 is TGTGCCATCGGACCGGGAGGAGGGGAAAAACTGTTTTTT.

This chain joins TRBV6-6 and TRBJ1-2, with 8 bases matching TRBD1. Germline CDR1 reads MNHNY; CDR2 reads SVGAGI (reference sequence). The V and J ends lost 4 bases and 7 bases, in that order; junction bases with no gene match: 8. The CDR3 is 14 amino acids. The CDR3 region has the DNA TGTGCCAGCAGTTTCTCAGGGGGCCCAGGTGGCTACACCTTC. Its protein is CASSFSGGPGGYTF.

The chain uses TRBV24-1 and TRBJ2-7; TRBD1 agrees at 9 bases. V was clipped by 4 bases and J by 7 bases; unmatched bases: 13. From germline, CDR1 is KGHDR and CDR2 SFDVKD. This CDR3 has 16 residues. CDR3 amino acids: CATSDPRTGDRGEQYF. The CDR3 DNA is TGTGCCACCAGTGACCCGAGGACAGGGGATCGAGGGGAGCAGTACTTC.

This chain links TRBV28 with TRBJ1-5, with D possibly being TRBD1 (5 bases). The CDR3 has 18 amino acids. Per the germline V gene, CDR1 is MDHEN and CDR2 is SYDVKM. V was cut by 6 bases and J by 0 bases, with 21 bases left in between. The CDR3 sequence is CASRPSGGPLYSNQPQHF. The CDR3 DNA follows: TGTGCCAGCAGGCCTTCCGGGGGACCCCTATATAGCAATCAGCCCCAGCATTTT.

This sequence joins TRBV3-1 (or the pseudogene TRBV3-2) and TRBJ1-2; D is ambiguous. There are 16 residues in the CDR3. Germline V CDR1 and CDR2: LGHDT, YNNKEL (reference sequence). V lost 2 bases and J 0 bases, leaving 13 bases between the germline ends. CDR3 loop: CASSQLSRTTNYGYTF. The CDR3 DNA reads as TGTGCCAGCAGCCAATTAAGTCGTACAACTAACTATGGCTACACCTTC.

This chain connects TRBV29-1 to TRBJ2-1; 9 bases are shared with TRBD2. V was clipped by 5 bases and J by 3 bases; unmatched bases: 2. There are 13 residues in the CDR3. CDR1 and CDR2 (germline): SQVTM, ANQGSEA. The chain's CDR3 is CSVSGGRYNEQFF. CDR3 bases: TGCAGCGTTAGCGGGGGGCGCTACAATGAGCAGTTCTTC.

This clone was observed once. CDR3: CASNQGGLAGTAYEQYF. The CDR3 bases are TGTGCCAGCAACCAGGGGGGCCTAGCGGGGACCGCCTACGAGCAGTACTTC. The rearrangement links TRBV13 to TRBJ2-7; the match to TRBD2 covers 9 bases. This CDR3 comprises 17 residues. CDR1 and CDR2 (germline): PRHDT, FYEKMQ (reference sequence). V lost 7 bases and J lost 2; bases outside the gene matches: 15.

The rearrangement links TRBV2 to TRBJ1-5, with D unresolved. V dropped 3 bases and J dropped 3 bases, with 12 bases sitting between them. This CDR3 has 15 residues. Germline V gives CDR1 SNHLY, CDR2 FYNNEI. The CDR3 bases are TGTGCCAGCAGTGAGGGCAGGATTTTCAATCAGCCCCAGCATTTT. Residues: CASSEGRIFNQPQHF. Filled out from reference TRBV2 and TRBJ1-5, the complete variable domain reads EPEVTQTPSHQVTQMGQEVILRCVPISNHLYFYWYRQILGQKVEFLVSFYNNEISEKSEIFDDQFSVERPDGSNFTLKIRSTKLEDSAMYFCASSEGRIFNQPQHFGDGTRLSIL.

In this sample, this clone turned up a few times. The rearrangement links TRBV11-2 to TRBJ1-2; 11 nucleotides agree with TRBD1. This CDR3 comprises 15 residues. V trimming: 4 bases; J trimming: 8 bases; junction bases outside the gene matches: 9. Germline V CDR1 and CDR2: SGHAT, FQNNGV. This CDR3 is CASSSPGQGVEGYTF. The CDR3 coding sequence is TGTGCCAGCAGCTCGCCGGGACAGGGGGTGGAAGGCTACACCTTC.

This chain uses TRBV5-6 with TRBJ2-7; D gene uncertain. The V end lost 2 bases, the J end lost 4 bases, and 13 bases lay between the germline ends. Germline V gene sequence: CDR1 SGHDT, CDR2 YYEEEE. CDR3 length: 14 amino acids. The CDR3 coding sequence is TGTGCCAGCAGCTTTCTCTCCGGTTCGTACGAGCAGTACTTC. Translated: CASSFLSGSYEQYF.

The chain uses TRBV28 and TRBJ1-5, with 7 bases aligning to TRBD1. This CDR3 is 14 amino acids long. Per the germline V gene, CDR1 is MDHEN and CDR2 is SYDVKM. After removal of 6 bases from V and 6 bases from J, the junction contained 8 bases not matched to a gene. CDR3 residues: CASRTGRFGQPQHF. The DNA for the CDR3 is TGTGCCAGCAGGACAGGGAGGTTCGGTCAGCCCCAGCATTTT.